Listed here is a single TCR beta chain. Its antigen is unknown. This sample was included in a study of human T cells and chemical hapten exposure. Looking at the study overall: The scalp of each patient received a weekly diphenylcyclopropenone dose for the full roughly 25-week study.

A single record per CDR3 protein comes from TCRdb applying MiXCR to the RACE reads. The repertoire holds 300,000 to 450,000 distinct CDR3 sequences, with roughly 5% as singletons. The V end lost 5 bases, the J end lost 5 bases, and 15 bases lay between the germline ends. Per germline, CDR1 SGHAT and CDR2 FQNNGV. The CDR3 loop spans 14 amino acids. Study-wide results and limits: Alopecia affecting every donor means their immune response may not match healthy people's. Expanded TCRs clustered into significantly more large CDR3 similarity groups than controls, the analysis revealed.

Sample time point: pre-sensitization, week 0. This sample's treatment: therapeutic diphenylcyclopropenone sensitization with weekly scalp DPC. The receptor was derived from a woman in her forties or fifties with alopecia areata. Some clones in this sample may be carry-over from other donors' samples. This chain links TRBV11-2 with TRBJ1-2; D remains ambiguous. The sample here was whole blood, taken in connection with sensitization to the hapten diphenylcyclopropenone (DPC). CDR3 protein: CASSTGRIQYGYTF. DNA for the CDR3: TGTGCCAGCAGCACCGGCCGAATCCAATATGGCTACACCTTC.